This T cell receptor (beta chain) comes out of a study of technical replicates of blood from several donors. Profiled with immunoSEQ multiplex PCR; TCRdb holds only in-frame clones, not every one. The sample records nearly 80,000 clones, 85% to 95% being singletons. The CDR3 consists of 10 residues. The V and J ends lost 7 bases and 4 bases respectively, with 5 bases between them. The germline V gene has CDR1 SNHLY and CDR2 FYNNEI. Sequencing was performed on T cells isolated from PBMCs. The receptor was derived from a human donor in good health. The chain has TRBV2 and TRBJ2-7; D unclear. CDR3 sequence reads: CASNGYEQYF. The CDR3 DNA sequence: TGTGCCAGCAACGGGTACGAGCAGTACTTC.